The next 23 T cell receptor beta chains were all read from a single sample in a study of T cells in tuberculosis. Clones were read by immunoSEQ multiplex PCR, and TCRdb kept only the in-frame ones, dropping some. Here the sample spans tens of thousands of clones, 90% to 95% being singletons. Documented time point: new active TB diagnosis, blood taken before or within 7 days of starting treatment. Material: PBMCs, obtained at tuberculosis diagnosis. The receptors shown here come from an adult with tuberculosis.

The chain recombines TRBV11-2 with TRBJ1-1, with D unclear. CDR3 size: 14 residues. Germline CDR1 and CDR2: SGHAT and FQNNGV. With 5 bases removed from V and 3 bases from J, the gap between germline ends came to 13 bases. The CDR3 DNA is TGTGCCAGCAGCCTCATGCTAGGAGACACTGAAGCTTTCTTT. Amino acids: CASSLMLGDTEAFF. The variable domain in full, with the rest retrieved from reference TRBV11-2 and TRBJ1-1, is EAGVAQSPRYKIIEKRQSVAFWCNPISGHATLYWYQQILGQGPKLLIQFQNNGVVDDSQLPKDRFSAERLKGVDSTLKIQPAKLEDSAVYLCASSLMLGDTEAFFGQGTRLTVV.

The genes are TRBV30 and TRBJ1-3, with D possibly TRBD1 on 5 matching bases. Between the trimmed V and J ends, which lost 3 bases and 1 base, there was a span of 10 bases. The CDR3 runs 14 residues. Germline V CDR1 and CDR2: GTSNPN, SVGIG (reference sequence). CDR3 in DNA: TGTGCCTGGAGAAGTCCAGGGTCTGGAAACACCATATATTTT. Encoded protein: CAWRSPGSGNTIYF.

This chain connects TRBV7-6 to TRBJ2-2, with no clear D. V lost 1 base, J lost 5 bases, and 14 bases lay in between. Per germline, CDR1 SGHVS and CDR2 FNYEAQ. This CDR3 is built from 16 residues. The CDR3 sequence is CASSLGVPKRTGELFF. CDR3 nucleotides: TGTGCCAGCAGCTTAGGGGTTCCAAAGAGGACCGGGGAGCTGTTTTTT.

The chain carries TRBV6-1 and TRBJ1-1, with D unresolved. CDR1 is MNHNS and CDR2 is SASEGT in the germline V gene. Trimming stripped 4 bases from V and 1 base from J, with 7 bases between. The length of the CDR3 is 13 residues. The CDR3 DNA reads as TGTGCCAGCAGTGTAGGAGGGAACACTGAAGCTTTCTTT. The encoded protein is CASSVGGNTEAFF.

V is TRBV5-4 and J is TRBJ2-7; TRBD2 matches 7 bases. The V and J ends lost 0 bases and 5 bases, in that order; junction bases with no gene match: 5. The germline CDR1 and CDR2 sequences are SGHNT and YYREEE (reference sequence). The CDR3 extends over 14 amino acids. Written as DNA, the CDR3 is TGTGCCAGCAGCTTGGTATCAGCGGGGCACGAGCAGTACTTC. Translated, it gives CASSLVSAGHEQYF.

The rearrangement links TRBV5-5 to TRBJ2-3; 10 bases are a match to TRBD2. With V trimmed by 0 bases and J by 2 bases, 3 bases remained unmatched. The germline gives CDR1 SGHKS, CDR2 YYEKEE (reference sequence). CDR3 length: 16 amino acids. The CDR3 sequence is CASSLGLAGDTDTQYF. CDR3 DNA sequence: TGTGCCAGCAGCTTGGGTCTAGCGGGAGACACAGATACGCAGTATTTT.

The CDR3 DNA reads as TGTGCCAGCAGACCCCCGGGACAGGGGGCCAGGTTCGCTGAAGCTTTCTTT. It is translated as CASRPPGQGARFAEAFF. The rearrangement joins TRBV25-1 to TRBJ1-1; 12 bases match TRBD1. The length of the CDR3 is 17 residues. V dropped 6 bases and J dropped 6; count of bases not matched to a gene: 14. The germline V gene has CDR1 MGHDK and CDR2 SYGVNS.

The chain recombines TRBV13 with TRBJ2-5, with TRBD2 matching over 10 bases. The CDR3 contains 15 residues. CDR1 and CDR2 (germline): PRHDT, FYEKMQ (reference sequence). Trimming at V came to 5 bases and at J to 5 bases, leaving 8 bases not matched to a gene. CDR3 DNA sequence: TGTGCCAGCAGCGCCGGTCTAGCGGGGGCGGAGACCCAGTACTTC. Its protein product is CASSAGLAGAETQYF.

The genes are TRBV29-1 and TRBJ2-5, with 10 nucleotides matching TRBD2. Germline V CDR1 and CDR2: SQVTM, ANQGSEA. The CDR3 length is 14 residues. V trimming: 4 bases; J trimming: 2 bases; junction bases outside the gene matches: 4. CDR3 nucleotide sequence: TGCAGCGTTGGGGGAGCGGGGGGGCAAGAGACCCAGTACTTC. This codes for CSVGGAGGQETQYF.

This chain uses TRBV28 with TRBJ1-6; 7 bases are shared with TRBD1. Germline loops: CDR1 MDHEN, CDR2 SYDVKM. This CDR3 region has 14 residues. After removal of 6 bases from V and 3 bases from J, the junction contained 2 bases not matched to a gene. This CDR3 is CASRGTVYNSPLHF. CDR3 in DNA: TGTGCCAGCAGGGGGACAGTCTATAATTCACCCCTCCACTTT.

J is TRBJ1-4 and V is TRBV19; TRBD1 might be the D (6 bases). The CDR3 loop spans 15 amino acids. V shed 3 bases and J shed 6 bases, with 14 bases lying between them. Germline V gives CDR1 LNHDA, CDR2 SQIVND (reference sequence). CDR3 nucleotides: TGTGCCAGTAGTATTCTGCAGGGGCGGGATGAAAAACTGTTTTTT. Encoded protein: CASSILQGRDEKLFF.

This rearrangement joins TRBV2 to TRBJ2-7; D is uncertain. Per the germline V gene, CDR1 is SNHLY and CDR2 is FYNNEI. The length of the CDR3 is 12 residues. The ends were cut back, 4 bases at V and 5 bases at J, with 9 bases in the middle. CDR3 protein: CASSVLLHEQYF. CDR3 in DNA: TGTGCCAGCAGTGTGTTACTCCACGAGCAGTACTTC.

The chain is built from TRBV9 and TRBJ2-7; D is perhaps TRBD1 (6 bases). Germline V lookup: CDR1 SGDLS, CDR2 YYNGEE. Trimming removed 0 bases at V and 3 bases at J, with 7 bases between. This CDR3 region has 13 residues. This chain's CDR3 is CASSVGQDYEQYF. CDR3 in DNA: TGTGCCAGCAGCGTAGGACAGGACTACGAGCAGTACTTC.

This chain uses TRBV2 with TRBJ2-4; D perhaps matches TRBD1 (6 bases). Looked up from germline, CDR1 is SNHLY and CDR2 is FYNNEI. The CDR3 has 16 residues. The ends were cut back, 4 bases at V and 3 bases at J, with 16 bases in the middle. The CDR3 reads CASSALRGLGKNIQYF. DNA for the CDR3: TGTGCCAGCAGTGCCCTCAGGGGCCTGGGCAAAAACATTCAGTACTTC.

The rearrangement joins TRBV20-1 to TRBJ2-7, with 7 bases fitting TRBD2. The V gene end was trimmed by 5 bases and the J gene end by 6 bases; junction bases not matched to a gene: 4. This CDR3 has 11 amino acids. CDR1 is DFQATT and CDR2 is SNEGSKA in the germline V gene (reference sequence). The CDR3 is CSAGGRGEQYF. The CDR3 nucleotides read TGCAGTGCTGGAGGGAGGGGCGAGCAGTACTTC.

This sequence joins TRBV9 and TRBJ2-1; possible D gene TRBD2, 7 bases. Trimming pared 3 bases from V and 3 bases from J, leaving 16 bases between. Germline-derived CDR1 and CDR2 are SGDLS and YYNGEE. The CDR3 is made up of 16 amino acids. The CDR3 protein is CASSGTGLGGYNEQFF. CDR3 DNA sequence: TGTGCCAGCAGCGGGACCGGACTAGGGGGCTACAATGAGCAGTTCTTC.

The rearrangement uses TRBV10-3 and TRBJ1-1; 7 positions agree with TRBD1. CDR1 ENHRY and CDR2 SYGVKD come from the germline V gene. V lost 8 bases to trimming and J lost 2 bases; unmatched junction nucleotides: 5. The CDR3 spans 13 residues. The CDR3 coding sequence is TGTGCCATCGGAGGGGGCCGCAACACTGAAGCTTTCTTT. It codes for CAIGGGRNTEAFF.

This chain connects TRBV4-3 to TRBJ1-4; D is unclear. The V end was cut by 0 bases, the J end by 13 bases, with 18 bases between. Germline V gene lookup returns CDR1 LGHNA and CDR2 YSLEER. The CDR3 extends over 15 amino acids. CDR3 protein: CASSQDKGTGGGLFF. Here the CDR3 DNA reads TGCGCCAGCAGCCAAGACAAGGGAACCGGAGGCGGACTGTTTTTT.

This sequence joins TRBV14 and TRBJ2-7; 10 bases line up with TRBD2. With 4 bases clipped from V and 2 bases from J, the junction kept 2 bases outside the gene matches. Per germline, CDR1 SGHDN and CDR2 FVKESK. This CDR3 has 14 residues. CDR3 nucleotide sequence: TGTGCCAGCAGCCGGACTAGCGGAGCCTACGAGCAGTACTTC. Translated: CASSRTSGAYEQYF.

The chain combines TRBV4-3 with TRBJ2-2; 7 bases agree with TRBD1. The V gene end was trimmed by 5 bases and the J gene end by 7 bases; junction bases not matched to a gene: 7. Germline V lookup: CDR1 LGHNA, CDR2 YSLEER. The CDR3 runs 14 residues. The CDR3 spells CASSVEYRGGELFF. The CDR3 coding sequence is TGCGCCAGCAGCGTTGAATACAGGGGCGGGGAGCTGTTTTTT.

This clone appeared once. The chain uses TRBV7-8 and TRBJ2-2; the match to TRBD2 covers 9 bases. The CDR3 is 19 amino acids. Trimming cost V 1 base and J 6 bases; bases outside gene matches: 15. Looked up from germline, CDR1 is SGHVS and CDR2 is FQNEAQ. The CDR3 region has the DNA TGTGCCAGCAGCTTAGATGGTCGCGGGAGGGTTTTTGGGGCCGGGGAGCTGTTTTTT. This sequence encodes CASSLDGRGRVFGAGELFF.

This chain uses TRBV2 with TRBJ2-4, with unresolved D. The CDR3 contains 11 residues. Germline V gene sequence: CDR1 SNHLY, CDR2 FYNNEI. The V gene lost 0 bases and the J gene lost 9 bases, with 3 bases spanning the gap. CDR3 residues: CASSEAAIQYF. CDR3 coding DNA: TGTGCCAGCAGTGAAGCGGCCATTCAGTACTTC.

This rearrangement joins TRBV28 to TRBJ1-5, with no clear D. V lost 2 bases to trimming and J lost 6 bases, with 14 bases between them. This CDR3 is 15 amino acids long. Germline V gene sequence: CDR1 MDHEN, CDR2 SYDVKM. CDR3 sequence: CASSLPLGDRQPQHF. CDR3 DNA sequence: TGTGCCAGCAGTTTACCCTTAGGAGACCGTCAGCCCCAGCATTTT.